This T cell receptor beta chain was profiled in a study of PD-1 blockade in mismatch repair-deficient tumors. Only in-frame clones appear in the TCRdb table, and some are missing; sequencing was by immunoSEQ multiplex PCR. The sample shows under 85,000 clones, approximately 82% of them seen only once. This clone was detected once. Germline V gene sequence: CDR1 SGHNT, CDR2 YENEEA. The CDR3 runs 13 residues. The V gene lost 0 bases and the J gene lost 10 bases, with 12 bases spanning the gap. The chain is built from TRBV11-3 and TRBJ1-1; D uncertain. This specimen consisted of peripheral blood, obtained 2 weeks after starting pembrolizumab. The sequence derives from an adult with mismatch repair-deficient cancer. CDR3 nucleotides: TGTGCCAGCAGCTTAGATCCCTCGCGAGGAGCTTTCTTT. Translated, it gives CASSLDPSRGAFF.